A selection of T cell receptor beta chains follows, all from one sample in a study of blood T cells in healthy people across ages. Each CDR3 protein is one row after TCRdb ran MiXCR on the 5' RACE reads. The table has about 1.8 million distinct CDR3 sequences, about 50% seen once. The sequenced material came from blood. The receptors were sampled from a woman in her 40s in good health. Both conserved end residues are part of each CDR3. Each record gives: D gene, J gene, V gene, clone size, CDR3 DNA, CDR3 protein. D genes are given only for firm matches. Not every row has a clone size; where given, it reads once, few, many or a size class.

. | TRBJ1-2 | TRBV4-3 | few | TGCGCCAGCAGCCAAGATCTCGGGCAGATCTATGGCTACACCTTC | CASSQDLGQIYGYTF
. | TRBJ2-7 | TRBV11-2 | . | TGTGCCAGCAGCTTAGGATCCGGGGCGCTCCCCAACGAGCAGTACTTC | CASSLGSGALPNEQYF
. | TRBJ1-5 | TRBV28 | . | TGTGCCACCCGAGCGGGGGTAAATCAGCCCCAGCATTTT | CATRAGVNQPQHF
. | TRBJ2-3 | TRBV3-1 | . | TGTGCCAGCTGCCAGGGAGGCCTCGGCACTGATACGCAGTATTTT | CASCQGGLGTDTQYF
TRBD2 | TRBJ2-1 | TRBV7-3 | once | TGTGCCAGCAGCTTTTGGACTAGCGGGGGGCCAAATGAGCAGTTCTTC | CASSFWTSGGPNEQFF
TRBD1 | TRBJ1-2 | TRBV5-1 | few | TGCGCCAGCAGCTCCGGGACAGGGTCTAACTATGGCTACACCTTC | CASSSGTGSNYGYTF
TRBD2 | TRBJ2-5 | TRBV29-1 | . | TGCAGCGTCCACCGACTAGCGGCACGAGAGACCCAGTACTTC | CSVHRLAARETQYF
TRBD1 | TRBJ1-1 | TRBV12-3/TRBV12-4 | . | TGTGCCACCATGACAGGGAGGGCTGAAGCTTTCTTT | CATMTGRAEAFF
. | TRBJ2-5 | TRBV20-1 | . | TGCAGTGCTAACAGGGTAGTACTGGAGACCCAGTACTTC | CSANRVVLETQYF
. | TRBJ2-7 | TRBV7-8 | . | TGTGCCAGCAGCTTCGGTCCAGTAGTTGGCTACGAGCAGTACTTC | CASSFGPVVGYEQYF
. | TRBJ2-7 | TRBV20-1 | . | TGCAGTGCCGATGGGACCCGCGACGAGCAGTACTTC | CSADGTRDEQYF
. | TRBJ2-5 | TRBV6-2/TRBV6-3 | few | TGTGCCAGCACCTCTGAGGGGCCGCAAGAGACCCAGTACTTC | CASTSEGPQETQYF
TRBD1 | TRBJ1-2 | TRBV20-1 | . | TGCAGTGAGCAGGGGGCTAGCTATGGCTACACCTTC | CSEQGASYGYTF
. | TRBJ1-1 | TRBV7-9 | . | TGTGCCAGCAGCTTAATCCGCGGGGAGGCGGCTTTCTTT | CASSLIRGEAAFF
. | TRBJ1-4 | TRBV28 | once | TGTGCCACTGCCGGACCAACTAATGAAAAACTGTTTTTT | CATAGPTNEKLFF
TRBD1 | TRBJ1-2 | TRBV28 | few | TGTGCCAGCAGTTTCGACAGGGAGAACTATGGCTACACCTTC | CASSFDRENYGYTF
. | TRBJ2-5 | TRBV20-1 | . | TGCAGTGCCGGCCCCCTGATTGGGGAGACCCAGTACTTC | CSAGPLIGETQYF
. | TRBJ2-3 | TRBV3-1 | once | TGTGCCAGCAGCCAAGATGGCCTAGCCACAGATACGCAGAATTTT | CASSQDGLATDTQNF
TRBD2 | TRBJ2-3 | TRBV10-3 | . | TGTGCCGTCAGTGAGTCTGATCTAGCGGGGGCCCCATTCACAGATACGCAGTATTTT | CAVSESDLAGAPFTDTQYF
TRBD2 | TRBJ2-1 | TRBV12-3/TRBV12-4 | few | TGTGCCAGCAGCCGGGGACTAGCGGATTACAATGAGCAGTTCTTC | CASSRGLADYNEQFF
. | TRBJ2-1 | TRBV7-2 | . | TGTGCCAGCAGCCCGTCTCGGGACCTCAATGAGCAGTTCTTC | CASSPSRDLNEQFF
. | TRBJ1-5 | TRBV6-1 | . | TGTGCCAGCAGTGGACGGGACACCCGAGGCAATCAGCCCCAGCATTTT | CASSGRDTRGNQPQHF
TRBD1 | TRBJ2-7 | TRBV27 | once | TGTGCCGGCAGTTTAAAGGGACAGCTCTACGAGCAGTACTTC | CAGSLKGQLYEQYF
. | TRBJ2-5 | TRBV5-5 | few | TGTGCCAGCAGCTTGGAGGGGGGGGTCCAAGAGACCCAGTACTTC | CASSLEGGVQETQYF
TRBD2 | TRBJ2-7 | TRBV11-2 | once | TGTGCCAGCAGCTTAGCCTTTGGGGGGGACTACGAGCAGTACTTC | CASSLAFGGDYEQYF